The sequence of this TCR beta chain was determined in a study of T cells after posttransplantation cyclophosphamide. Whole-study findings and limits: Blood and skin or GI T cell repertoires showed limited TRB overlap. TRB clonality was highly associated with recipient CMV seropositivity and reactivation. Later post-transplant blood repertoires were often dominated by donor CD8+ memory clones.

Libraries were prepared by immunoSEQ multiplex PCR; TCRdb keeps only in-frame clonotypes and omits some of them. The sample shows fewer than 40,000 clones, none of them appearing just once. Many counts were recorded for this clone. Its antigen remains unknown. The related graft donor's blood sample was taken on the day of bone marrow donation. Germline-derived CDR1 and CDR2 are MNHEY and SVGAGI. The CDR3 spans 15 residues. Germline trimming cut 3 bases from V and 5 bases from J; bases unmatched to any gene: 7. The sequencing sample was made of PBMCs. The clonotype comes from a woman aged 50 to 60 in good health and a related stem cell transplant donor. The chain couples TRBV6-5 to TRBJ2-1; TRBD1 matches at 7 bases. Here the CDR3 reads CASSYWQGVHNEQFF. DNA of the CDR3: TGTGCCAGCAGTTATTGGCAGGGGGTCCACAATGAGCAGTTCTTC.